The clone carrying this T cell receptor (beta chain) has just one count. Its antigen is currently unknown. The data derive from a study of graft-versus-host responses after intestinal transplantation. Study-wide background: Recipients were given multivisceral, liver-intestinal, or isolated intestinal transplants. The recipients all started with anti-thymocyte globulin induction and then took tacrolimus and steroids for about three years. General study findings and limits: Across patients carrying graft-donor T cell macrochimerism, allografts held high graft-versus-host to host-versus-graft clonal ratios. Ileal or blood samples showed some GvH clones first, and such clones were also found in recipient marrow.

Sequencing was performed with immunoSEQ multiplex PCR; in TCRdb, only in-frame clones are kept and a portion is missing. This table has under 100,000 clones, 90% appearing once. The V end was cut by 4 bases, the J end by 5 bases, with 11 bases between. CDR1 and CDR2 (germline): ENHRY, SYGVKD. This CDR3 has 14 residues. Source: PBMCs, taken approximately 470 days after intestinal transplant. The chain uses TRBV10-3 and TRBJ2-2, with a tentative D call TRBD1 (6 bases). This sequence originates from a human patient who received an intestinal transplant, so some T cells may come from the graft donor. The CDR3 spells CAISAGGGTGELFF. The CDR3 region has the DNA TGTGCCATCAGTGCTGGGGGCGGTACCGGGGAGCTGTTTTTT.